These 11 T cell receptor beta chains were all obtained from the same sample, sequenced in a study of blood T cells in healthy people across ages. Sample-barcoded 5' priming and a J-beta primer mix drove a second PCR of roughly 6 to 12 cycles. A single record per CDR3 protein comes from TCRdb applying MiXCR to the 5' RACE reads. The table shows 700,000 to 850,000 distinct CDR3 sequences, with around 36% occurring only once. Input material: blood. The receptors here all came from a man aged 18 to 29 in good health.

This clonotype was observed many times. This chain links TRBV7-9 with TRBJ1-2; 9 bases map to TRBD1. V lost 5 bases, J lost 3 bases, and 4 bases stayed unmatched. This CDR3 spans 14 amino acids. Germline CDR1 SEHNR, CDR2 FQNEAQ (reference sequence). CDR3 sequence: CASSIQGADYGYTF. In DNA form, the CDR3 reads TGTGCCAGCAGCATACAGGGGGCAGACTATGGCTACACCTTC.

This clonotype has only a few counts. A clone one base away is much larger, so this may be a read error. The chain employs TRBV10-3 and TRBJ2-1; 8 bases fit TRBD2. The trim removed 6 bases at V and 13 bases at J, leaving 20 bases unmatched. The CDR3 consists of 16 residues. Per the germline V gene, CDR1 is ENHRY and CDR2 is SYGVKD. The CDR3 region has the DNA TGTGCCATCAGCCCAATCCGGGGGGGACTCCAAGAGACCCAGTTCTTC. It specifies CAISPIRGGLQETQFF.

This sequence joins TRBV20-1 and TRBJ2-5, with 12 bases that match TRBD2. The CDR3 is made up of 15 amino acids. CDR1 is DFQATT and CDR2 is SNEGSKA in the germline V gene (reference sequence). V was clipped by 6 bases and J by 2 bases; unmatched bases: 7. The CDR3 coding sequence is TGCAGTGCAAGGACTAGCGGGGATTTACAAGAGACCCAGTACTTC. Translating gives CSARTSGDLQETQYF.

This clonotype was counted only a few times. This chain uses TRBV4-1 with TRBJ2-3; D is ambiguous. CDR1 and CDR2 (germline): MGHRA, YSYEKL. This CDR3 region has 14 residues. With 2 bases removed from V and 1 base from J, the gap between germline ends came to 7 bases. CDR3 sequence (DNA): TGCGCCAGCAGCCAATCGGACCGCACAGATACGCAGTATTTT. Its protein is CASSQSDRTDTQYF.

Of note for this clonotype: At one of its ends the junction is not consistent with the germline gene, which may arise from a read error. This chain's CDR3 is CTSSQGGEQYF. CDR3 DNA sequence: TGTACCAGCAGCCAGGGAGGGGAGCAGTACTTC. The chain couples TRBV6-2 or TRBV6-3 to TRBJ2-5, with TRBD2 identical over 7 bases. This CDR3 is 11 amino acids long. Germline V gives CDR1 MNHEY, CDR2 SVGEGT.

This sequence joins TRBV20-1 and TRBJ1-2, with D possibly being TRBD1 (5 bases). Trimming removed 3 bases from V and 1 base from J, with 9 bases in between. The CDR3 runs to 13 residues. The germline gives CDR1 DFQATT, CDR2 SNEGSKA (reference sequence). As DNA, the CDR3 is TGCAGTGCTAGGACAGAGTTTAACTATGGCTACACCTTC. This encodes CSARTEFNYGYTF.

This clonotype appeared a few times. The rearrangement uses TRBV28 and TRBJ1-1; D may be TRBD1 (5 bases). The CDR3 consists of 14 residues. Trimming left V 4 bases short and J 4 bases short, with 13 bases between. Germline V gene sequence: CDR1 MDHEN, CDR2 SYDVKM. CDR3 nucleotides: TGTGCCAGCAGTTCGGGGGGGTTGATCACTGAAGCTTTCTTT. Its protein product is CASSSGGLITEAFF.

This clonotype was recorded at least ten times. J is TRBJ2-3 and V is TRBV5-5, with D unresolved. Germline lookup yields CDR1 SGHKS and CDR2 YYEKEE (reference sequence). CDR3 length: 16 amino acids. V lost 4 bases to trimming and J lost 1 base, with 16 bases between them. CDR3 residues: CASSLERMAGTDTQYF. CDR3 DNA sequence: TGTGCCAGCAGCCTGGAGAGAATGGCAGGCACAGATACGCAGTATTTT.

The genes are TRBV6-1 and TRBJ2-1, with 12 bases identical to TRBD2. The CDR3 covers 14 residues. Unmatched junction bases numbered 8, after V lost 10 bases and J lost 7 bases. Germline assignment: CDR1 MNHNS and CDR2 SASEGT. The CDR3 sequence is CATPGLAGLNEQFF. Here the CDR3 DNA reads TGTGCCACTCCAGGACTAGCGGGGTTAAATGAGCAGTTCTTC.

The CDR3 reads CSVDSGEKLFF. Here the CDR3 DNA reads TGCAGCGTTGATTCTGGGGAAAAACTGTTTTTT. The V and J genes are TRBV29-1 and TRBJ1-4; D is undetermined. CDR3 length equals 11 residues. Trimming pared 3 bases from V and 8 bases from J, leaving 7 bases between. The germline CDR1 and CDR2 sequences are SQVTM and ANQGSEA.

The rearrangement joins TRBV6-2 or TRBV6-3 to TRBJ1-5; no firm D call. Germline V gene sequence: CDR1 MNHEY, CDR2 SVGEGT. This CDR3 is built from 15 residues. Trimming stripped 2 bases from V and 4 bases from J, with 12 bases between. In DNA form, the CDR3 reads TGTGCCAGCAGTTACGCAGGAGGCAGGAATCAGCCCCAGCATTTT. Translation: CASSYAGGRNQPQHF.